Sequencing of this T cell receptor (beta chain) was carried out in a study of beta chain features in type 1 diabetes. Study results and limitations: Moderate yet significant TCRB CDR3 shortening was seen in Type 1 diabetes patients in all four CD4+ subsets. In cDNA sequencing, cells with high TCR expression could be over-represented. Fewer junction insertions and more nucleotide deletions appeared in type 1 diabetes patients.

Expressed TCRB transcripts were sequenced because the isolated RNA had all been reverse transcribed beforehand. TCRdb's copy holds only in-frame clones and misses some; the assay was immunoSEQ multiplex PCR. The sample contains about 340,000 clones, approximately 15% of which appear only once. Sampling consisted of one heparinised blood draw per donor, averaging approximately 120 mL. Sorting gave populations that all exceeded 95% purity. This CDR3 comprises 16 residues. Germline trimming cut 4 bases from V and 7 bases from J; bases unmatched to any gene: 14. Germline loops: CDR1 GTSNPN, CDR2 SVGIG (reference sequence). Concerning this clone: As yet, its antigen is unknown.

The V gene is TRBV30, the J gene TRBJ2-1; 9 bases map to TRBD2. Sequenced: naive CD4+ T cells from blood. The TCR comes from a woman between 18 and 30 years old with type 1 diabetes. In nucleotides, the CDR3 is TGTGCCTGGACCCCCGGGGGGAGCGGGAGGATAAATGAGCAGTTCTTC. The encoded protein is CAWTPGGSGRINEQFF.